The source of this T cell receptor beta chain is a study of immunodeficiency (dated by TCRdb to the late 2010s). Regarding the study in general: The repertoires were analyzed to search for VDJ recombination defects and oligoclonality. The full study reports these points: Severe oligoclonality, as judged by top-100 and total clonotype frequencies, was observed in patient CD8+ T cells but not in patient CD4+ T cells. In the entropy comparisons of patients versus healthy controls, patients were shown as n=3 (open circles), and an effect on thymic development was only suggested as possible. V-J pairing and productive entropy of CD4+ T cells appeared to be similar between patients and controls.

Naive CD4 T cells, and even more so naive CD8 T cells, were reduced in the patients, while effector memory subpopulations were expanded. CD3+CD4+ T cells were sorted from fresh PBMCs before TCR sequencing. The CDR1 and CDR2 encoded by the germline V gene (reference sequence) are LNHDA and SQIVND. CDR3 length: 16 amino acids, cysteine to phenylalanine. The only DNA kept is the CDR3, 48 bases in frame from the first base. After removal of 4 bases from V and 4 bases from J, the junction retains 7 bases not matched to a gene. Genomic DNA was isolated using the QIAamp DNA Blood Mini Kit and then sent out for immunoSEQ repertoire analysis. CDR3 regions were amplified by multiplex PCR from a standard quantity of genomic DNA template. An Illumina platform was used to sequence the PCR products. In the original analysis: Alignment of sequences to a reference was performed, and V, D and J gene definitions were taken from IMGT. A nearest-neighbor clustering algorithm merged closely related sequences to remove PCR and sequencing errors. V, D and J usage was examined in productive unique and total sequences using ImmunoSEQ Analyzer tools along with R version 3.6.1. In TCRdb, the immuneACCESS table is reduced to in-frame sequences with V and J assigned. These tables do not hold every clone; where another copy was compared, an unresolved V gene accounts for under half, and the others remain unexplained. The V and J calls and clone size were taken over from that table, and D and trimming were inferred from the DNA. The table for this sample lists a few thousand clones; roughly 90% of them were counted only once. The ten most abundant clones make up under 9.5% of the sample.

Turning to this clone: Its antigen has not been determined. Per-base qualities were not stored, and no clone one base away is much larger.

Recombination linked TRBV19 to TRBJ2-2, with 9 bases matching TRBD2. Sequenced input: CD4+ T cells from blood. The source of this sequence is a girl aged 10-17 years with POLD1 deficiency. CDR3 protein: CASSKAGGLFTGELFF. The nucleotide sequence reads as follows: TGTGCCAGTAGTAAGGCGGGAGGGCTTTTCACCGGGGAGCTGTTTTTT.